This T cell receptor beta chain was found in a study of T cells in Graves' hyperthyroidism and ophthalmopathy. In making diagnoses, clinical symptoms, serum thyroxine and TRAb, thyroid ultrasound and orbital computed tomography were all used. Amplification of TCR beta CDR3 regions used RNA as the template. The TCR CDR3 was amplified in a first-round RT-PCR using the HTBI primer set. In TCRdb, the multiplex PCR reads were re-called with MiXCR into one record per CDR3 protein. Of more than 500,000 distinct CDR3 sequences in the sample, over 45% were seen once. Germline V gene data show CDR1 as SGHRS and CDR2 as YFSETQ. V dropped 6 bases and J dropped 1 base, with 10 bases sitting between them. CDR3 length: 13 residues.

This receptor was obtained from an adult woman with Graves' disease, either hyperthyroidism or ophthalmopathy (not recorded which). Sample: peripheral blood or thyroid tissue (not recorded which). V is TRBV5-1 and J is TRBJ1-1; D unresolved. CDR3 in amino acids: CASKKAENTEAFF. The DNA of the CDR3 is TGCGCCAGCAAAAAGGCGGAGAACACTGAAGCTTTCTTT.